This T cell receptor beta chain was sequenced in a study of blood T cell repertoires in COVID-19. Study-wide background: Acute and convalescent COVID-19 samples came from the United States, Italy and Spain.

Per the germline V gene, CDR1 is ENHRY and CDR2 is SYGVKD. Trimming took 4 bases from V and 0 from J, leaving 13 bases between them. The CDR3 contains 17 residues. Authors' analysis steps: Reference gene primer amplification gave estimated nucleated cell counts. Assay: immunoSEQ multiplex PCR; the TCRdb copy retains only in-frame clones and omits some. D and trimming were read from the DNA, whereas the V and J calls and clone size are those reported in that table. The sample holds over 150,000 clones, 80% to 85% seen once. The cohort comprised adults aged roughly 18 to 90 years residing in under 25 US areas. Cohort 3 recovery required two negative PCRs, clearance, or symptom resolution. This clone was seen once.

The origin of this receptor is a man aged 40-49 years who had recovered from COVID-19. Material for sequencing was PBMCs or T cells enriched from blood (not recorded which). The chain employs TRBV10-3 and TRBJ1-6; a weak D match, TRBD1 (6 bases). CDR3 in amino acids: CAISVGGLSSYNSPLHF. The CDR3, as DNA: TGTGCCATCAGTGTGGGGGGGCTCAGCTCCTATAATTCACCCCTCCACTTT.